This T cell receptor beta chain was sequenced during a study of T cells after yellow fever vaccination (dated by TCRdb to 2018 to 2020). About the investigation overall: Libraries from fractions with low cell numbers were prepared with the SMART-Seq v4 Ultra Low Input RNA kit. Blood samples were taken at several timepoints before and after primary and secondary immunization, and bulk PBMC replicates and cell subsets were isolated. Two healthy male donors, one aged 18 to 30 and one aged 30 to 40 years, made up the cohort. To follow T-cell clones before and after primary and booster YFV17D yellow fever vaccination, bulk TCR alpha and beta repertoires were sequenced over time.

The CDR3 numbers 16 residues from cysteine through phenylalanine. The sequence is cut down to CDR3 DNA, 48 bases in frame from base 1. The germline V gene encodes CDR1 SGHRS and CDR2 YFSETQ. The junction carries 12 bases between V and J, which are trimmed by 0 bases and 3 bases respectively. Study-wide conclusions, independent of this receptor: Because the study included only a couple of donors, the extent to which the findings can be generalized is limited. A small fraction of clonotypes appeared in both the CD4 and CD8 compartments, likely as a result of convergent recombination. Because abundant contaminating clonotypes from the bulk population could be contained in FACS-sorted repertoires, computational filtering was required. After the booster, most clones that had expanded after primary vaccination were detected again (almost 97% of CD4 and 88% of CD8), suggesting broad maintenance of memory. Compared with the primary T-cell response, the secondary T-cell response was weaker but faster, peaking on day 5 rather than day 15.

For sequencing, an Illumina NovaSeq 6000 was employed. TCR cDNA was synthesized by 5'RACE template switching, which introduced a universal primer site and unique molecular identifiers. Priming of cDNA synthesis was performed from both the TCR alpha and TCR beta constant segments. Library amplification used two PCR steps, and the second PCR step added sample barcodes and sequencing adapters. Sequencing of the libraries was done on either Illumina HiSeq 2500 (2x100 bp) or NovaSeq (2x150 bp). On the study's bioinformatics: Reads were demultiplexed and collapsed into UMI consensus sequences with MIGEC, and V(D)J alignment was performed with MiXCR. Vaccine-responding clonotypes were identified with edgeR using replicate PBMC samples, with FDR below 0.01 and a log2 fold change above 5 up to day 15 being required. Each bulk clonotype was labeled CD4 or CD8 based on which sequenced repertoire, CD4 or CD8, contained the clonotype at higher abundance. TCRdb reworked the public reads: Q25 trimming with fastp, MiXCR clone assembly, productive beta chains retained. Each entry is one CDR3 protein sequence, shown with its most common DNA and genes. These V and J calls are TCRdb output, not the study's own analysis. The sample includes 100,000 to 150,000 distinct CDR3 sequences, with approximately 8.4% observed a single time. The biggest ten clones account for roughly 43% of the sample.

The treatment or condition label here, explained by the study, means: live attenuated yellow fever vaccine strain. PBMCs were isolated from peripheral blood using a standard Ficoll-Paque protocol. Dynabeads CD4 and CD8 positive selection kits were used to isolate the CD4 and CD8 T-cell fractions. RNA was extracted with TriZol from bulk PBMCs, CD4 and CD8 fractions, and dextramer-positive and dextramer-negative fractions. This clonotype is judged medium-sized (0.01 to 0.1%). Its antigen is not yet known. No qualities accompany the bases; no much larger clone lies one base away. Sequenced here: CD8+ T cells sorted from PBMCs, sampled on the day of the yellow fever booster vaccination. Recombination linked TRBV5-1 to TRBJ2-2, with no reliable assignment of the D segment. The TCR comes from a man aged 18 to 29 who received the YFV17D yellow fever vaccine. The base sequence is TGCGCCAGCAGCTTGGCGGTTGGAGCCTACACCGGGGAGCTGTTTTTT. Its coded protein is CASSLAVGAYTGELFF.